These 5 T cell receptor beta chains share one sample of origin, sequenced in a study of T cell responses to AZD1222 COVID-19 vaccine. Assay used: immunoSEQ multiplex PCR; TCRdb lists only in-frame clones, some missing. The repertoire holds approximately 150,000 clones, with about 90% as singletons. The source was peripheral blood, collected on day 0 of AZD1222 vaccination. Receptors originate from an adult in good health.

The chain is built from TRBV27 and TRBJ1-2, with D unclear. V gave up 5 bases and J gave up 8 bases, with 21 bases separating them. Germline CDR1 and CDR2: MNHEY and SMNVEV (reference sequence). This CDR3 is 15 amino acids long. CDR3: CASSPYIGSPNGYTF. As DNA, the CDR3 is TGTGCCAGCAGTCCATACATCGGGTCTCCGAACGGCTACACCTTC.

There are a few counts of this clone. Here the CDR3 reads CASSLGVGVTEAFF. CDR3 coding DNA: TGCGCCAGCAGCCTAGGCGTGGGGGTCACTGAAGCTTTCTTT. The J gene is TRBJ1-1, the V gene TRBV4-1; the D gene is possibly TRBD1 (5 bases). V gave up 4 bases and J gave up 4 bases, with 13 bases separating them. Germline V gene sequence: CDR1 MGHRA, CDR2 YSYEKL. The CDR3 is made up of 14 amino acids.

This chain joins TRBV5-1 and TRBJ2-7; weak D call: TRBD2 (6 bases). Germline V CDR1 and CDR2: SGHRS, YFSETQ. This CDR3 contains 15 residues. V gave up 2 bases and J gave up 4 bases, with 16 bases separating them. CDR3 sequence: CASSFPGEEGYEQYF. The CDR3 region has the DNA TGCGCCAGCAGCTTTCCGGGGGAGGAGGGTTACGAGCAGTACTTC.

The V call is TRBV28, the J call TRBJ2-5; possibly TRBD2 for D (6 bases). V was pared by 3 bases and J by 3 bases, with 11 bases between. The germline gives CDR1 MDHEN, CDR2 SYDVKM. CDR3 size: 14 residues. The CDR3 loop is CASSLAGLEETQYF. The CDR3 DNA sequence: TGTGCCAGCAGTTTGGCGGGACTCGAAGAGACCCAGTACTTC.

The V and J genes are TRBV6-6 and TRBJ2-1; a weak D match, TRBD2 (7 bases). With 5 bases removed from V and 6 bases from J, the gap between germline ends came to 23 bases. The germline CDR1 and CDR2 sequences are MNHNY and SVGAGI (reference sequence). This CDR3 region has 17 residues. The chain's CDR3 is CASSLLEGGAIGNEQFF. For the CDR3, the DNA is TGTGCCAGCAGTCTACTAGAGGGGGGGGCGATCGGCAATGAGCAGTTCTTC.